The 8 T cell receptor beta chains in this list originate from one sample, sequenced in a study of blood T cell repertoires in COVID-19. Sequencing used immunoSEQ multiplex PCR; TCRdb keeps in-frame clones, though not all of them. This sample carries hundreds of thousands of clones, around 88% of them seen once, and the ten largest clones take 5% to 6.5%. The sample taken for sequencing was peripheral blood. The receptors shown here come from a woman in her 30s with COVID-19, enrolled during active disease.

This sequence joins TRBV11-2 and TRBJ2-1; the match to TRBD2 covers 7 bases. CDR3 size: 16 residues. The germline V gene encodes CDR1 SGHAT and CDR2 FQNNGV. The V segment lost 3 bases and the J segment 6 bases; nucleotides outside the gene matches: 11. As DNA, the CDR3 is TGTGCCAGCAGCTTTACCGGGACTACAATGGGCAATGAGCAGTTCTTC. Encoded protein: CASSFTGTTMGNEQFF.

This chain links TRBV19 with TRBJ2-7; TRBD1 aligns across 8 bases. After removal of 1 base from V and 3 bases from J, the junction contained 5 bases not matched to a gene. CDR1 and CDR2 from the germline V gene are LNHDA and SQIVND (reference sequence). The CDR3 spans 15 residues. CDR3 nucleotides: TGTGCCAGTAGTATAGCAGGGGGCGCTGGCTACGAGCAGTACTTC. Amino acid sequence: CASSIAGGAGYEQYF.

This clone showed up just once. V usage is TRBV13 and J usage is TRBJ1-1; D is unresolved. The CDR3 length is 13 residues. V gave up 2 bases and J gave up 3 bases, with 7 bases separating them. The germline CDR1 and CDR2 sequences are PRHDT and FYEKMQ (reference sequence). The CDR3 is CASSLYIHTEAFF. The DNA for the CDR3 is TGTGCCAGCAGCTTATACATCCACACTGAAGCTTTCTTT.

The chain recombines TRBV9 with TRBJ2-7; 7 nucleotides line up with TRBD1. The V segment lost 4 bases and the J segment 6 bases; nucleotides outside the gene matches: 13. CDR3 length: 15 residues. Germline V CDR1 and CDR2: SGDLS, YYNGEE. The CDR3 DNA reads TGTGCCAGCAGCCCCCCACAGGGAGCAGGGGGCGAGCAGTACTTC. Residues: CASSPPQGAGGEQYF.

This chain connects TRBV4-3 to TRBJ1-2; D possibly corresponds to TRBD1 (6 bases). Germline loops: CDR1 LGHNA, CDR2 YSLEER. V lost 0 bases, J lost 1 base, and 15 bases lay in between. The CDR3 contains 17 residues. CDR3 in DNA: TGCGCCAGCAGCCAAGAGTTAACTGCAGGGGATAACTATGGCTACACCTTC. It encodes CASSQELTAGDNYGYTF.

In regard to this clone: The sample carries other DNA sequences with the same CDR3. The CDR3 DNA sequence: TGTGCCAGCAGCCCCGGACTAGCAGGGGGGCAGGAGCAGTTCTTC. Residues: CASSPGLAGGQEQFF. The V call is TRBV11-2, the J call TRBJ2-1, with a weak D call TRBD2 (8 bases). The germline CDR1 and CDR2 sequences are SGHAT and FQNNGV. This CDR3 spans 15 amino acids. Trimming took off 5 bases at V and 10 bases at J, with 21 bases between the two ends. Supplemented by reference TRBV11-2 and TRBJ2-1, the full variable domain reads EAGVAQSPRYKIIEKRQSVAFWCNPISGHATLYWYQQILGQGPKLLIQFQNNGVVDDSQLPKDRFSAERLKGVDSTLKIQPAKLEDSAVYLCASSPGLAGGQEQFFGPGTRLTVL.

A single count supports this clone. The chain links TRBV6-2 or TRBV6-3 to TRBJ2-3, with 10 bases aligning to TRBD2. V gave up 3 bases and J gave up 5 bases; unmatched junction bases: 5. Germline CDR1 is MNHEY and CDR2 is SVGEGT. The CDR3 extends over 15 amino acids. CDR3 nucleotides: TGTGCCAGCAGTTATTGGGCTAGCGGGGGAGATACGCAGTATTTT. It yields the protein CASSYWASGGDTQYF.

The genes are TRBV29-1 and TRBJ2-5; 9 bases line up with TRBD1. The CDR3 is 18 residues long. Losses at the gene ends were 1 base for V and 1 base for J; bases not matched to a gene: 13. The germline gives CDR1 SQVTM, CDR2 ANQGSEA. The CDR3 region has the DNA TGCAGCGTTGAAGCCCACATAGGAGACAGGGGGATCCAAGAGACCCAGTACTTC. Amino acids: CSVEAHIGDRGIQETQYF.